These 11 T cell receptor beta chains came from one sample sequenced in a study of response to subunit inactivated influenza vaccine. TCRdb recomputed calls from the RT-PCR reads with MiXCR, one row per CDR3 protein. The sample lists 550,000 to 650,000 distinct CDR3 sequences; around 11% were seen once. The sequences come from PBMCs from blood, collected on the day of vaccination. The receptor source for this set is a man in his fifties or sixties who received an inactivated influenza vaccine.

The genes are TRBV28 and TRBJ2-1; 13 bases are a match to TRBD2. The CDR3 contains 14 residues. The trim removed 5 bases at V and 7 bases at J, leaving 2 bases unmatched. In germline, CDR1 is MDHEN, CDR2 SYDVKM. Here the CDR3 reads CASSGLAGVNEQFF. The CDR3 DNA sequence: TGTGCCAGCAGTGGACTAGCGGGGGTGAATGAGCAGTTCTTC.

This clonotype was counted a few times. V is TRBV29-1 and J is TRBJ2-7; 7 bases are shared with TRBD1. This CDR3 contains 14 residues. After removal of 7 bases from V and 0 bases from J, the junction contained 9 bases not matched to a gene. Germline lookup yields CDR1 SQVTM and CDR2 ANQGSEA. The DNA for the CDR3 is TGCAGCGCCCGAGAGGGGGACAGCTCCTACGAGCAGTACTTC. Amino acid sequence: CSAREGDSSYEQYF.

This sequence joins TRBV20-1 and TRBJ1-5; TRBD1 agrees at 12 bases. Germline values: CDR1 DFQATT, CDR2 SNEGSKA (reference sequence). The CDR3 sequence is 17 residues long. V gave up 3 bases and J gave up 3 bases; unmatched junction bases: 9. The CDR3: CSASYRGTGGFNQPQHF. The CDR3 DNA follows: TGCAGTGCTAGTTACCGTGGGACAGGGGGCTTCAATCAGCCCCAGCATTTT.

CDR3 region: CASSWGTGDEKLFF. The DNA for the CDR3 is TGTGCCAGCAGTTGGGGGACAGGGGATGAAAAACTGTTTTTT. The chain links TRBV12-3 or TRBV12-4 to TRBJ1-4; 10 positions agree with TRBD1. The CDR3 consists of 14 residues. V gave up 4 bases and J gave up 6 bases; unmatched junction bases: 2.

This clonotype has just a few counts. The CDR3 loop is CASGGGGGINEQFF. The DNA of the CDR3 is TGTGCCAGCGGCGGGGGAGGGGGCATCAATGAGCAGTTCTTC. This chain connects TRBV2 to TRBJ2-1; D is tentatively TRBD1 or TRBD2 (7 bases each). The CDR3 sequence is 14 residues long. The germline CDR1 and CDR2 sequences are SNHLY and FYNNEI. V was shortened by 8 bases and J by 6 bases, with 17 bases between the two germline ends.

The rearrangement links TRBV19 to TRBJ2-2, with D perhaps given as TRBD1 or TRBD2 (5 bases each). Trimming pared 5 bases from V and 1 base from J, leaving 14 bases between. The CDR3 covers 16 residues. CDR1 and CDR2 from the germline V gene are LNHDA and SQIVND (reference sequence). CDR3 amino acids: CASSPRGRRNTGELFF. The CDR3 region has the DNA TGTGCCAGTAGTCCCCGGGGCAGGAGGAACACCGGGGAGCTGTTTTTT. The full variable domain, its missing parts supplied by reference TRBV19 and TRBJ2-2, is DGGITQSPKYLFRKEGQNVTLSCEQNLNHDAMYWYRQDPGQGLRLIYYSQIVNDFQKGDIAEGYSVSREKKESFPLTVTSAQKNPTAFYLCASSPRGRRNTGELFFGEGSRLTVL.

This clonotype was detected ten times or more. The chain's CDR3 is CASSLAPGGNYGYTF. The CDR3 nucleotides are TGTGCCAGCAGCTTAGCCCCCGGCGGAAACTATGGCTACACCTTC. The V gene is TRBV7-2, the J gene TRBJ1-2; D gene uncertain. Deletions cut 0 bases from V and 2 bases from J, with 10 bases between. CDR1 SGHTA and CDR2 FQGNSA come from the germline V gene. This CDR3 region has 15 residues.

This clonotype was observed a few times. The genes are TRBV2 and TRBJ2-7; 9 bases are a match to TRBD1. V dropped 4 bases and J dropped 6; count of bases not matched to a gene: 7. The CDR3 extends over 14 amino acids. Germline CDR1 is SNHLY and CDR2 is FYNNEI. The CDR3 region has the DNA TGTGCCAGCAGTGGGGACAGGGCTAATGGCGAGCAGTACTTC. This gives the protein CASSGDRANGEQYF.

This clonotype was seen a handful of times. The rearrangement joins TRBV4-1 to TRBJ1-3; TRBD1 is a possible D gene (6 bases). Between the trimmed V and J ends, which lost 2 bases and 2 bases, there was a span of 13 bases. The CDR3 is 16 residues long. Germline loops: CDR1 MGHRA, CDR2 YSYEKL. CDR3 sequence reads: CASSQFGGKAGNTIYF. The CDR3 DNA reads TGCGCCAGCAGCCAATTCGGGGGCAAAGCTGGAAACACCATATATTTT.

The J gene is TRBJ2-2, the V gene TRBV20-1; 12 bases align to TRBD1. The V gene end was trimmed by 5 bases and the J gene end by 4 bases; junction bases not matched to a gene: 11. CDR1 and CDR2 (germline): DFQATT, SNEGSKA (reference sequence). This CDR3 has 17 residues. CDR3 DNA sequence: TGCAGTGCTGATTCCGGGACAGGGGGCTGGGGCACCGGGGAGCTGTTTTTT. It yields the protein CSADSGTGGWGTGELFF.

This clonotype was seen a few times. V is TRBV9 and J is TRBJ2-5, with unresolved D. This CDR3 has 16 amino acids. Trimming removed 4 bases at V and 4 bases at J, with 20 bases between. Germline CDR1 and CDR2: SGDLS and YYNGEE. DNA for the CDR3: TGTGCCAGCAGCCCCTTGTTGGGCTTACTTGGAGAGACCCAGTACTTC. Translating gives CASSPLLGLLGETQYF.